Shown below are 14 T cell receptor beta chains from a single sample sequenced in a study of CD8 T cells in ankylosing spondylitis. TCRdb called the 5' RACE reads again in MiXCR, with one record for every CDR3 protein. The data hold about 270,000 distinct CDR3 sequences, with roughly 32% observed a single time. The sample was blood, either unsorted or a sorted T cell fraction (not recorded which). The receptors stem from a male donor with ankylosing spondylitis or in good health (not recorded which).

The chain uses TRBV6-1 and TRBJ1-4; TRBD1 agrees at 8 bases. The V and J ends lost 6 bases and 10 bases, in that order; junction bases with no gene match: 7. The CDR3 totals 13 residues. From germline, CDR1 is MNHNS and CDR2 SASEGT. The CDR3 protein is CASRVRTGGKLFF. The CDR3 DNA reads TGTGCCAGCAGAGTGAGAACAGGGGGAAAACTGTTTTTT.

This clonotype was observed a few times. This chain joins TRBV5-6 and TRBJ2-5, with 11 bases matching TRBD2. The CDR3 consists of 19 residues. Germline loops: CDR1 SGHDT, CDR2 YYEEEE. V lost 6 bases and J lost 2; bases outside the gene matches: 18. The chain's CDR3 is CASTQVRASGGNHQETQYF. As DNA, the CDR3 is TGTGCCAGCACTCAAGTTCGGGCTAGCGGGGGGAATCATCAAGAGACCCAGTACTTC.

Turning to this clonotype: Relative to the germline gene, one junction end is altered; a read error may explain this. V and J are TRBV20-1 and TRBJ2-7, with D tentatively TRBD1 (6 bases). The CDR3 runs to 17 residues. Germline V lookup: CDR1 DFQATT, CDR2 SNEGSKA (reference sequence). For the CDR3, the DNA is TGCTGTGCTAGACGGTACCAGGGGCTCCTGTCCCCCTACGAGCAGTACTTC. Its translation: CCARRYQGLLSPYEQYF.

The rearrangement joins TRBV9 to TRBJ2-1; 10 bases are a match to TRBD1. The CDR3 runs 16 residues. From germline, CDR1 is SGDLS and CDR2 YYNGEE. V lost 4 bases, J lost 3 bases, and 7 bases stayed unmatched. The DNA for the CDR3 is TGTGCCAGCAGCCCCTTTAGGACAGGGGGCTACAATGAGCAGTTCTTC. It yields the protein CASSPFRTGGYNEQFF.

CDR3 protein: CASSLAPSGAYNEQFF. The CDR3, as DNA: TGTGCCAGCAGCTTGGCCCCCAGCGGGGCCTACAATGAGCAGTTCTTC. The V gene is TRBV5-5, the J gene TRBJ2-1; TRBD2 matches at 7 bases. This CDR3 is built from 16 residues. Trimming at V came to 0 bases and at J to 2 bases, leaving 5 bases not matched to a gene. Germline assignment: CDR1 SGHKS and CDR2 YYEKEE (reference sequence).

The chain joins TRBV15 to TRBJ2-5; unclear D gene. Trimming removed 6 bases from V and 0 bases from J, with 11 bases in between. This CDR3 has 14 amino acids. Germline CDR1 reads LNHNV; CDR2 reads YYDKDF (reference sequence). This chain's CDR3 is CATRTQHDQETQYF. The CDR3 DNA sequence: TGTGCCACCAGGACACAACATGACCAAGAGACCCAGTACTTC. The full variable domain, rest sourced from reference TRBV15 and TRBJ2-5, is DAMVIQNPRYQVTQFGKPVTLSCSQTLNHNVMYWYQQKSSQAPKLLFHYYDKDFNNEADTPDNFQSRRPNTSFCFLDIRSPGLGDTAMYLCATRTQHDQETQYFGPGTRLLVL.

V is TRBV6-2 or TRBV6-3 and J is TRBJ1-5, with TRBD1 as a possible D gene (5 bases). CDR3 length: 14 amino acids. Trimming took off 7 bases at V and 0 bases at J, with 10 bases between the two ends. Germline assignment: CDR1 MNHEY and CDR2 SVGEGT. The CDR3 spells CASKGTYSNQPQHF. Written as DNA, the CDR3 is TGTGCCAGCAAGGGGACCTATAGCAATCAGCCCCAGCATTTT.

This clonotype turned up a few times. This chain links TRBV5-6 with TRBJ1-2; D is perhaps TRBD1 (6 bases). The CDR3 totals 15 residues. The V end lost 6 bases, the J end lost 2 bases, and 17 bases lay between the germline ends. Germline CDR1 SGHDT, CDR2 YYEEEE. The CDR3 loop is CASNSGTTINYGYTF. In DNA, the CDR3 is TGTGCCAGCAACTCCGGGACAACCATAAACTATGGCTACACCTTC.

This clonotype was found a few times. The J gene is TRBJ2-5, the V gene TRBV5-6; D tentatively reads TRBD1 or TRBD2 (5 bases each). The V gene lost 1 base and the J gene lost 10 bases, with 23 bases spanning the gap. There are 16 residues in the CDR3. Germline values: CDR1 SGHDT, CDR2 YYEEEE. The CDR3 nucleotides are TGTGCCAGCAGCTTGTTATCCCAATTGAGGCATGGGGGCCAGTACTTC. Protein: CASSLLSQLRHGGQYF.

V gene TRBV11-2 combines with J gene TRBJ2-7; D is undetermined. Trimming removed 1 base from V and 3 bases from J, with 7 bases in between. Germline V lookup: CDR1 SGHAT, CDR2 FQNNGV. The CDR3 has 13 amino acids. The CDR3 DNA reads as TGTGCCAGCAGCTTAGTTATCCTCTACGAGCAGTACTTC. Translating it yields CASSLVILYEQYF.

A few counts support this clonotype. The CDR3 sequence: CSARGPSSNQPQHF. The CDR3 region has the DNA TGCAGTGCTAGGGGACCGTCATCCAATCAGCCCCAGCATTTT. The chain links TRBV20-1 to TRBJ1-5; tentative D call: TRBD1 (5 bases). Germline CDR1 is DFQATT and CDR2 is SNEGSKA (reference sequence). The CDR3 sequence is 14 residues long. The V end was cut by 3 bases, the J end by 3 bases, with 12 bases between.

This clonotype occurred a few times. The chain employs TRBV6-5 and TRBJ1-6, with D perhaps matching TRBD1 (6 bases). CDR3 length: 14 residues. Germline CDR1 is MNHEY and CDR2 is SVGAGI. The V end lost 4 bases, the J end lost 4 bases, and 8 bases lay between the germline ends. The CDR3: CASSLTGYNSPLHF. CDR3 sequence (DNA): TGTGCCAGCAGTTTGACAGGATATAATTCACCCCTCCACTTT.

The V call is TRBV5-1, the J call TRBJ1-3; TRBD1 is a possible D gene (5 bases). The CDR3 runs to 16 residues. CDR1 and CDR2 (germline): SGHRS, YFSETQ. V dropped 3 bases and J dropped 2 bases, with 15 bases sitting between them. CDR3 loop: CASSSRGPGPGNTIYF. CDR3 sequence (DNA): TGCGCCAGCAGCTCTCGGGGACCGGGTCCTGGAAACACCATATATTTT.

This clonotype turned up a few times. The rearrangement joins TRBV13 to TRBJ2-3, with TRBD2 matching over 10 bases. J gave up 2 bases and V 5 bases, and 7 bases lay outside the gene matches. CDR1 and CDR2 from the germline V gene are PRHDT and FYEKMQ (reference sequence). There are 16 residues in the CDR3. This chain's CDR3 is CASSLRAGGPTDTQYF. The CDR3 bases are TGTGCCAGCAGCCTACGAGCGGGGGGGCCCACAGATACGCAGTATTTT.